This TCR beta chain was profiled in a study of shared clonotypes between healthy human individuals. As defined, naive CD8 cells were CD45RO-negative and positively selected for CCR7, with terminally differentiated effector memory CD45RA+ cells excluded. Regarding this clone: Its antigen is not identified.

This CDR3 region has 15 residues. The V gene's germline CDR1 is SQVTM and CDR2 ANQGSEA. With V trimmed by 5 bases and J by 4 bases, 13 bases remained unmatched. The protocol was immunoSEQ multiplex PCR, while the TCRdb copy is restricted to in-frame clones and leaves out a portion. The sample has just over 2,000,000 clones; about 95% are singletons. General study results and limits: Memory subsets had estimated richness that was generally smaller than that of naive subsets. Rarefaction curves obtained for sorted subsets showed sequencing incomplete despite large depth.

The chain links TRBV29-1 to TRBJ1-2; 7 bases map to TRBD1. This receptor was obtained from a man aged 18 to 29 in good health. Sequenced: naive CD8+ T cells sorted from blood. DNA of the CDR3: TGCAGCGTTCGAGGTGACAGGGAAGAGGTCTATGGCTACACCTTC. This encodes CSVRGDREEVYGYTF.